This entry describes one TCR beta chain. Its antigen remains unidentified. The junction departs from the called germline gene at one end, perhaps through a read error. These data belong to a study of neurological immune-mediated disorders (dated by TCRdb to 2018 to 2020). About the full investigation: Among the approximately 35 multiple sclerosis patients, roughly 31 had relapsing-remitting MS and 3 had secondary progressive MS. The study compared peripheral blood TCR-beta repertoires of HTLV-I-associated myelopathy (HAM/TSP) patients, multiple sclerosis patients and healthy controls using UMI-based sequencing. Longitudinal samples, technical triplicates and paired sorted CD4+ and CD8+ T-cell subsets, alongside PBMC samples, were included among the approximately 110 TCR-beta libraries. The cohort was made up of around 70 subjects, consisting of some 14 HAM/TSP patients, around 35 multiple sclerosis patients and 20 healthy controls.

Findings and caveats that apply to the study as a whole: The highest TCR clonal expansion was observed in HAM/TSP patients, whereas the lowest was observed in MS patients, even when compared with healthy controls. No clinical or MRI features were associated with the MS cluster, and the authors said that larger cohorts are needed. Repertoires from 18 of 34 MS patients were grouped by phylogenetic analysis into a cluster of related CDR3 sequences, suggesting a possible repertoire-level signature. No identical CDR3 amino acid sequences were found to be shared among expanded clones across subjects, suggesting that TCR-beta repertoires were private in all groups.

Unsorted PBMC libraries were generated from 2 million PBMCs stored in RNAlater at -80 °C until RNA extraction. The multiple sclerosis patients were enrolled in a US clinical protocol that used magnetic resonance imaging to evaluate disease progression. Peripheral blood underwent Ficoll-Hypaque density gradient centrifugation to isolate PBMCs, which were then cryopreserved in liquid nitrogen. cDNA was synthesized by template-switch 5'RACE using a primer with a 10-nucleotide random unique molecular identifier that tagged each TCR transcript. Each sequencing run produced over 190 million TCR-beta sequences covering 15-18 subjects. Total RNA was extracted with the RNeasy kit. Using the KAPA Real-time Library Amplification kit, TCR-beta VDJ regions were amplified with primers for the TCR constant region and the 5'RACE anchor. Sample indexes and Illumina adaptors were added in a first PCR, after which library yield was increased in a second PCR. After Ampure bead purification, the roughly 650 bp TCR product was size-selected on a 2% E-gel SizeSelection system. Before pooling, library quality was checked on a Bioanalyzer, concentration was measured with Qubit, and libraries were quantified with the Kapa Library Quantification kit. Libraries were sequenced paired-end 2 x 150 bp on an Illumina HiSeq 2500. To increase sequence diversity, roughly 24-32% phiX was spiked into each library pool. In the original analysis: The quality-filtered reads were processed with the UMI-based MiGEC pipeline, whose error correction step removed more than 75% of the raw TCR sequences. VDJ genes were aligned to IMGT germline references, and clonotypes were defined by unique CDR3 amino acid sequence plus V-J genes. Clonal expansion, Shannon diversity and CDR3 relatedness (CalcPairwiseDistances, ClusterSamples) were evaluated with VDJtools, and phylogenetic trees were built with CLCbio workbench. Expanded clones were defined as having at least 8 unique UMIs, based on coefficient-of-variation modelling across technical triplicates. TCRdb trimmed public reads at Q25 via fastp, called clones via MiXCR and kept in-frame beta chains. Every distinct CDR3 protein forms one entry, paired with its most common genes and DNA. Clone size and V and J calls follow TCRdb, not the original study. The sample profile shows roughly 59,000 distinct CDR3 sequences; 5.2% of them were found once. The ten largest clones capture around 5.3% of the sample.

CDR1 KGHSH and CDR2 LQKENI were looked up in the germline V gene. From cysteine to phenylalanine, the CDR3 is 15 amino acids long. The read is trimmed to its CDR3 DNA, 45 bases read in frame from base 1. The TCR comes from a human donor with multiple sclerosis. The donor label of this sample is uncertain. What was sequenced was PBMCs. Recombination connected TRBV18 to TRBJ2-3, with the D segment identity uncertain. The nucleotide sequence reads as follows: TGTGCCAGCTCACCAGGCCAGGCCAGCACAGATACACAGTGTTTT. Its protein reads: CASSPGQASTDTQCF. When the CDR3 is completed using the reference TRBV18 and TRBJ2-3 genes on either side, the full variable domain is NAGVMQNPRHLVRRRGQEARLRCSPMKGHSHVYWYRQLPEEGLKFMVYLQKENIIDESGMPKERFSAEFPKEGPSILRIQQVVRGDSAAYFCASSPGQASTDTQCFGPGTRLTVL.